This T cell receptor (beta chain) was captured by sequencing in a study of T cell responses to AZD1222 COVID-19 vaccine. Pooled together were second doses at about 4 or about 12 weeks. Repertoires were generated with immunoSEQ multiplex PCR, while TCRdb's copy carries only in-frame clones and drops some. This repertoire shows 100,000 or so clones, 70% to 90% found once; its top ten account for 5.6%. In germline, CDR1 is LGHNA, CDR2 YNFKEQ. The ends were cut back, 0 bases at V and 8 bases at J, with 16 bases in the middle. The CDR3 runs to 15 residues. A remark on this clone: Its specificity is unknown.

Regarding the study as a whole: Vaccination with two AZD1222 doses was followed by a rise in Spike-specific TCR breadth and depth. There were mostly white British donors and more females than males, and clonal diversity was possibly underestimated.

This sequence originates from an adult who received the AZD1222 COVID-19 vaccine. The material sequenced was peripheral blood, taken 28 days after the second AZD1222 dose. The J gene is TRBJ1-2, the V gene TRBV4-2; D gene unclear. The CDR3 bases are TGTGCCAGCAGCCAAGAGGCGGTCTTAAGAGTCGGCTACACCTTC. Translated, it gives CASSQEAVLRVGYTF.